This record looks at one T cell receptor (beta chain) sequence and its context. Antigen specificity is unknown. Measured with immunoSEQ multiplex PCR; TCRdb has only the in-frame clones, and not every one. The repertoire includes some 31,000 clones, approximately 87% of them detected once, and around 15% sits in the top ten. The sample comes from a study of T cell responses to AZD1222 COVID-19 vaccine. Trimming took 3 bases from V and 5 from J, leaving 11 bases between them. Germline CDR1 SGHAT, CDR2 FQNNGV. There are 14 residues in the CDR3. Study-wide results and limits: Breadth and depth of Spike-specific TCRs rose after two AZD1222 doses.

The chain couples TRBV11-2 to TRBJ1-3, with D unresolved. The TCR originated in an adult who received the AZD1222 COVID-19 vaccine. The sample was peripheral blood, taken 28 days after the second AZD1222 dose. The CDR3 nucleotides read TGTGCCAGCAGCTTCCAGACCCTAAGAAACACCATATATTTT. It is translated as CASSFQTLRNTIYF.